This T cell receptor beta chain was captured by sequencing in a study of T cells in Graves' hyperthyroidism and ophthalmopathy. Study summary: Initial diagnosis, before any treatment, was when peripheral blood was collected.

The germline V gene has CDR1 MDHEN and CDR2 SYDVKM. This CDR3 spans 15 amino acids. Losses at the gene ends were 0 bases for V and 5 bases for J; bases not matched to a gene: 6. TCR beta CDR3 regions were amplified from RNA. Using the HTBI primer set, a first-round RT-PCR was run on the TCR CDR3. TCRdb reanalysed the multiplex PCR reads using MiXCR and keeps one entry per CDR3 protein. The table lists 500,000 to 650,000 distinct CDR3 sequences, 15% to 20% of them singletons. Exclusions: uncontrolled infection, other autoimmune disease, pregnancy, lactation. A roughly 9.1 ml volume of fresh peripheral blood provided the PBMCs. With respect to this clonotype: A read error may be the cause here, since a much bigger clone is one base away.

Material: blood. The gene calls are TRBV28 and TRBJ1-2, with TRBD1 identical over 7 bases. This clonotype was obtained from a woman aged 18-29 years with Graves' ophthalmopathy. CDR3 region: CASSLWFPGGYGYTF. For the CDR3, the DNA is TGTGCCAGCAGTTTATGGTTCCCAGGGGGATATGGCTACACCTTC.